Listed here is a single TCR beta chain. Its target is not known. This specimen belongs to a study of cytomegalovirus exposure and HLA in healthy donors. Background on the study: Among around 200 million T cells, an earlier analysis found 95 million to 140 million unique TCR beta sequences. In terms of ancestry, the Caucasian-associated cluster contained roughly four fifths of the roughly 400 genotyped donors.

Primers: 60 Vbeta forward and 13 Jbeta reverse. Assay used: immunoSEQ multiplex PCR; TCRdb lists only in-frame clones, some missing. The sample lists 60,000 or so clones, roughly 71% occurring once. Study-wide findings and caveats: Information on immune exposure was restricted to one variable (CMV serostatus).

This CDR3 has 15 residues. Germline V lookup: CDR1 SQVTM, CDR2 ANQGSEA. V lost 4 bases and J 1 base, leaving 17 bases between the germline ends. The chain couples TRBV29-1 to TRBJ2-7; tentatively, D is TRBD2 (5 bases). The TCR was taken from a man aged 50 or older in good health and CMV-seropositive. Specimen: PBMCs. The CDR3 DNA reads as TGCAGCGTTGCGGGCGGGTCACTCAATTCCTACGAGCAGTACTTC. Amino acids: CSVAGGSLNSYEQYF.